Following are 20 T cell receptor beta chains from one sample sequenced in a study of cytotoxic CD8 clonotypes in ibrutinib-treated CLL. Libraries were prepared by immunoSEQ multiplex PCR; TCRdb keeps only in-frame clonotypes and omits some of them. The sample holds around 200,000 clones, roughly 65% seen once. Source: PBMCs, taken after 12 months of ibrutinib treatment. The source of these receptors is a human donor with chronic lymphocytic leukemia.

The V and J genes are TRBV30 and TRBJ1-1, with D maybe TRBD1 (5 bases). The CDR3 covers 11 residues. The germline V gene has CDR1 GTSNPN and CDR2 SVGIG (reference sequence). Trimming shortened V by 8 bases and J by 1 base, and 8 bases separated the two germline ends. The CDR3 bases are TGTGCCGGGGGGAGGAACACTGAAGCTTTCTTT. Residues: CAGGRNTEAFF. The complete variable domain, with remaining parts taken from reference TRBV30 and TRBJ1-1, reads SQTIHQWPATLVQPVGSPLSLECTVEGTSNPNLYWYRQAAGRGLQLLFYSVGIGQISSEVPQNLSASRPQDRQFILSSKKLLLSDSGFYLCAGGRNTEAFFGQGTRLTVV.

The V and J genes are TRBV11-1 and TRBJ1-1; D is perhaps TRBD1 (5 bases). This CDR3 spans 12 amino acids. V lost 5 bases and J 4 bases, leaving 8 bases between the germline ends. Germline V gene lookup returns CDR1 SGHAT and CDR2 FQDESV (reference sequence). CDR3 DNA sequence: TGTGCCAGCAGCCTGACAGCCACTGAAGCTTTCTTT. It encodes CASSLTATEAFF.

The rearrangement joins TRBV5-1 to TRBJ2-4, with D perhaps TRBD2 (6 bases). Looked up from germline, CDR1 is SGHRS and CDR2 is YFSETQ. The CDR3 runs to 14 residues. Trimming cost V 0 bases and J 8 bases, with 12 bases left between them. The CDR3 region is CASSLGQSGDIQYF. The CDR3 DNA sequence: TGCGCCAGCAGCTTGGGGCAGTCGGGAGACATTCAGTACTTC.

The V gene is TRBV4-1, the J gene TRBJ2-3, with TRBD2 matching over 13 bases. CDR1 and CDR2 (germline): MGHRA, YSYEKL. The CDR3 has 17 residues. J was trimmed by 4 bases and V by 3 bases; bases with no gene match: 7. This chain's CDR3 is CASSQSLLAGGADTQYF. In nucleotides, the CDR3 is TGCGCCAGCAGCCAGAGCCTACTAGCGGGGGGGGCAGATACGCAGTATTTT.

The V call is TRBV6-5, the J call TRBJ2-7, with 11 bases lining up with TRBD2. The CDR3 extends over 16 amino acids. V shed 2 bases, J shed 3 bases, and the junction held 6 bases outside the gene matches. Per the germline V gene, CDR1 is MNHEY and CDR2 is SVGAGI. The CDR3: CASSYGAGTSGYEQYF. The CDR3 bases are TGTGCCAGCAGTTACGGAGCCGGGACTAGCGGCTACGAGCAGTACTTC.

The chain links TRBV13 to TRBJ2-3; 8 nucleotides agree with TRBD1. Germline values: CDR1 PRHDT, CDR2 FYEKMQ (reference sequence). The CDR3 runs 17 residues. V lost 4 bases to trimming and J lost 1 base; unmatched junction nucleotides: 10. CDR3 amino acids: CASSSPPGGRGTDTQYF. In DNA, the CDR3 is TGTGCCAGCAGCTCTCCCCCAGGGGGCCGGGGCACAGATACGCAGTATTTT.

This chain joins TRBV7-9 and TRBJ2-5; a possible D gene is TRBD2 (5 bases). The CDR3 loop spans 15 amino acids. Trimming pared 5 bases from V and 5 bases from J, leaving 18 bases between. The germline V gene encodes CDR1 SEHNR and CDR2 FQNEAQ (reference sequence). The CDR3 here is CASSQRVAKQETQYF. CDR3 nucleotide sequence: TGTGCCAGCAGCCAGAGGGTGGCGAAGCAGGAGACCCAGTACTTC.

V usage is TRBV5-1 and J usage is TRBJ2-3, with D tentatively TRBD2 (6 bases). CDR3 size: 14 residues. Germline-derived CDR1 and CDR2 are SGHRS and YFSETQ. Trimming stripped 0 bases from V and 2 bases from J, with 7 bases between. The CDR3 reads CASSLVAATDTQYF. The CDR3, as DNA: TGCGCCAGCAGCTTGGTAGCGGCCACAGATACGCAGTATTTT.

V and J are TRBV5-1 and TRBJ1-4; TRBD1 is a possible D gene (5 bases). CDR1 is SGHRS and CDR2 is YFSETQ in the germline V gene. The CDR3 is 13 residues long. V was trimmed by 4 bases and J by 8 bases, leaving 12 bases between them. CDR3 nucleotides: TGCGCCAGCAGCATGAAAGGGACCGAAAAACTGTTTTTT. Amino acid sequence: CASSMKGTEKLFF.

The V and J genes are TRBV7-2 and TRBJ2-3; D perhaps matches TRBD2 (6 bases). Germline V lookup: CDR1 SGHTA, CDR2 FQGNSA. The CDR3 is 16 residues long. V was trimmed by 2 bases and J by 1 base, leaving 13 bases between them. CDR3 loop: CASSLRKAGGTDTQYF. The DNA for the CDR3 is TGTGCCAGCAGCTTACGTAAAGCGGGTGGCACAGATACGCAGTATTTT.

The gene calls are TRBV18 and TRBJ2-7; D might be TRBD1 (5 bases). Germline V gives CDR1 KGHSH, CDR2 LQKENI. V lost 3 bases and J 8 bases, leaving 17 bases between the germline ends. CDR3 size: 14 residues. Here the CDR3 DNA reads TGTGCCAGCTCACCTTCGGACGGACGACAGCAGCAGTACTTC. Translated, it gives CASSPSDGRQQQYF. The whole variable domain, remainder taken from reference TRBV18 and TRBJ2-7, is NAGVMQNPRHLVRRRGQEARLRCSPMKGHSHVYWYRQLPEEGLKFMVYLQKENIIDESGMPKERFSAEFPKEGPSILRIQQVVRGDSAAYFCASSPSDGRQQQYFGPGTRLTVT.

This clone was observed at least ten times. V gene TRBV7-2 combines with J gene TRBJ1-2; 7 positions agree with TRBD1. The CDR3 has 14 residues. Germline values: CDR1 SGHTA, CDR2 FQGNSA. V shed 6 bases, J shed 4 bases, and the junction held 8 bases outside the gene matches. The CDR3 loop reads CASRLGAGGYGYTF. The CDR3 nucleotides are TGTGCCAGCAGACTTGGTGCAGGGGGCTATGGCTACACCTTC.

This clone is termed medium-sized (0.01 to 0.1%). The chain is built from TRBV19 and TRBJ1-6, with 10 positions matching TRBD1. The CDR3 extends over 15 amino acids. The J segment lost 8 bases and the V segment lost 4 bases, leaving 5 bases of the junction unmatched. CDR1 and CDR2 from the germline V gene are LNHDA and SQIVND (reference sequence). The CDR3 spells CASSRRTGGDSPLHF. CDR3 sequence (DNA): TGTGCCAGTAGTAGACGGACAGGGGGTGATTCACCCCTCCACTTT.

The chain carries TRBV7-3 and TRBJ2-3; D unresolved. The CDR3 is 16 amino acids. Germline V lookup: CDR1 SGHTA, CDR2 FQGTGA. Trimming removed 5 bases from V and 6 bases from J, with 21 bases in between. CDR3 amino acids: CASSPQPLDISDTQYF. In DNA form, the CDR3 reads TGTGCCAGCAGCCCACAGCCCTTAGATATATCGGATACGCAGTATTTT.

This chain uses TRBV19 with TRBJ2-1; D is possibly TRBD1 (5 bases). In germline, CDR1 is LNHDA, CDR2 SQIVND (reference sequence). Trimming cost V 5 bases and J 0 bases, with 11 bases left between them. The CDR3 consists of 15 residues. CDR3 amino acids: CASSLYRSSYNEQFF. Written as DNA, the CDR3 is TGTGCCAGTAGTCTCTACAGGAGCTCCTACAATGAGCAGTTCTTC.

The rearrangement uses TRBV30 and TRBJ1-6, with D possibly TRBD1 on 6 matching bases. Deletions cut 4 bases from V and 4 bases from J, with 14 bases between. This CDR3 has 15 amino acids. Germline-derived CDR1 and CDR2 are GTSNPN and SVGIG (reference sequence). The CDR3 sequence: CAWIRTGKYNSPLHF. The CDR3 region has the DNA TGTGCCTGGATTCGAACAGGGAAGTATAATTCACCCCTCCACTTT.

This sequence joins TRBV5-6 and TRBJ1-3, with D uncertain. Germline assignment: CDR1 SGHDT and CDR2 YYEEEE. The CDR3 is made up of 14 amino acids. The germline V and J ends were trimmed by 4 bases and 5 bases, with 13 bases remaining between them. The CDR3, as DNA: TGTGCCAGCAGCCCACTAGGTTATCGAAACACCATATATTTT. It specifies CASSPLGYRNTIYF.

The gene calls are TRBV18 and TRBJ1-4, with D unresolved. Germline CDR1 is KGHSH and CDR2 is LQKENI. Trimming took 8 bases from V and 3 from J, leaving 10 bases between them. This CDR3 is 13 amino acids long. The CDR3 DNA follows: TGTGCCAGCGTGGGTAGATCTAATGAAAAACTGTTTTTT. Translating gives CASVGRSNEKLFF.

The chain's CDR3 is CASSLTGVEQYF. In DNA, the CDR3 is TGTGCCAGCAGCTTAACGGGGGTCGAGCAGTACTTC. This sequence joins TRBV7-3 and TRBJ2-7, with D possibly called TRBD1 or TRBD2 (5 bases each). The germline V gene encodes CDR1 SGHTA and CDR2 FQGTGA. Trimming removed 0 bases at V and 6 bases at J, with 6 bases between. The CDR3 is made up of 12 amino acids.

V gene TRBV30 combines with J gene TRBJ1-1; 9 nucleotides agree with TRBD1. This CDR3 is built from 12 residues. The V segment lost 8 bases and the J segment 5 bases; nucleotides outside the gene matches: 6. Germline CDR1 is GTSNPN and CDR2 is SVGIG (reference sequence). The CDR3 bases are TGTGCCAGGGACAGGGTGGAGACTGAAGCTTTCTTT. Translating it yields CARDRVETEAFF.